The TCR beta chain under discussion was sequenced for a study of OX40 agonist ivuxolimab in advanced cancers. Germline values: CDR1 SGHRS, CDR2 YFSETQ. Trimming left V 7 bases short and J 5 bases short, with 13 bases between. The CDR3 spans 13 residues. The protocol was immunoSEQ multiplex PCR, while the TCRdb copy is restricted to in-frame clones and leaves out a portion. This table holds around 60,000 clones, about nine tenths found once. Exclusion applied to patients with autoimmune disease history or systemic immunosuppression. The sequence was obtained from an adult with an advanced solid tumor such as melanoma, head and neck, liver or kidney cancer. The source material was CD4+ or CD8+ T cells sorted from blood, sampled in a trial of the OX40 agonist ivuxolimab. This chain connects TRBV5-1 to TRBJ2-1, with D perhaps TRBD1 or TRBD2 (5 bases each). As DNA, the CDR3 is TGCGCCAGCGGGAAGGGACGCCACAATGAGCAGTTCTTC. Translation gives CASGKGRHNEQFF.